This T cell receptor beta chain emerged from a study of blood T cell repertoires in COVID-19 (TCRdb year 2020). Study-wide context: Samples from collaborators originated in the United States, Italy and Spain and spanned both the acute and convalescent phases of COVID-19. The material from the prospective study consisted of cDNA or gDNA derived from T cells, B-cell-depleted T cells, or PBMCs. The dataset comprised deeply sampled blood TCRbeta repertoires from subjects exposed to, actively infected with, or recovered from COVID-19. The repertoires were released in a freely available public database intended as a resource for research on the immune response to SARS-CoV-2. Samples were obtained from the ongoing ImmuneRACE study (first 160 participants) and from some 1,200 subjects provided by 6 global collaborators. Sample metadata almost always included a de-identified subject ID, COVID-19 status, age in years and sex. HLA class I and class II types, where available, came from metadata supplied by the sample provider rather than from assay-based typing. General study outcomes and caveats: The quantity of clinical and demographic metadata differed by source and by participant and was supplied without curation.

Participants in the prospective study were aged about 18 to 90 years, lived in more than 20 United States geographic areas, and enrolled through a virtual design. In the prospective study, cohorts were assigned on the basis of participant-reported clinical history obtained from a screening survey and a study questionnaire. Recovered participants in ImmuneRACE Cohort 3 were defined as having two consecutive negative NP/OP PCR tests, clearance from a healthcare professional, or resolution of symptoms. In the prospective study, mobile phlebotomists collected whole blood, serum and a nasopharyngeal or oropharyngeal swab from each participant. Prospective study participants could optionally give additional blood draws and questionnaires over an approximately two-month period. Before DNA extraction, prospective study blood samples were shipped either frozen or at room temperature. The germline V gene (reference sequence) gives CDR1 as LNHNV and CDR2 as YYDKDF. V is clipped by 0 bases and J by 2 bases, and the sequence between their germline boundaries is 5 bases long. CDR3 length: 14 amino acids, cysteine to phenylalanine. Only the CDR3 DNA is retained, 42 bases long and in frame from the first base.

Concerning this clone: The antigen it binds to is not known. Base-call qualities are not available, and no considerably larger clone is one nucleotide away. Other nucleotide sequences in the sample specify the same CDR3.

The immunoSEQ Assay, a bias-controlled multiplex PCR, was used to amplify TCRbeta CDR3 regions from genomic DNA. In the paper's pipeline: Within the assay, amplification of reference gene primers was used to estimate how many nucleated cells each sample contained. Sequence reads were collapsed and filtered to measure the absolute abundance of every unique TCRbeta CDR3 rearrangement. For each sample, productive Simpson clonality was calculated as the square root of Simpson's diversity index over productive rearrangements. TCRdb limited this immuneACCESS table to in-frame rearrangements with V and J called. A share of clones is missing; checked studies link under half to unresolved V genes, and the rest is unexplained. V and J calls and clone size are as listed in that table; D and trimming were resolved from the DNA. The sample profile shows some 380,000 clones; 87% of them were found once. Jointly, the top ten make up 1.3% of the sample.

This receptor chain uses TRBV15 and TRBJ1-5; the D gene is possibly TRBD1, with 5 bases matching. This clonotype was sampled from a young man who had recovered from COVID-19. Material for sequencing was PBMCs or T cells enriched from blood (not recorded which). The CDR3 reads CATSRDRGNQPQHF. The nucleotide sequence is given as TGTGCCACCAGCAGAGACAGGGGCAATCAGCCCCAGCATTTT.